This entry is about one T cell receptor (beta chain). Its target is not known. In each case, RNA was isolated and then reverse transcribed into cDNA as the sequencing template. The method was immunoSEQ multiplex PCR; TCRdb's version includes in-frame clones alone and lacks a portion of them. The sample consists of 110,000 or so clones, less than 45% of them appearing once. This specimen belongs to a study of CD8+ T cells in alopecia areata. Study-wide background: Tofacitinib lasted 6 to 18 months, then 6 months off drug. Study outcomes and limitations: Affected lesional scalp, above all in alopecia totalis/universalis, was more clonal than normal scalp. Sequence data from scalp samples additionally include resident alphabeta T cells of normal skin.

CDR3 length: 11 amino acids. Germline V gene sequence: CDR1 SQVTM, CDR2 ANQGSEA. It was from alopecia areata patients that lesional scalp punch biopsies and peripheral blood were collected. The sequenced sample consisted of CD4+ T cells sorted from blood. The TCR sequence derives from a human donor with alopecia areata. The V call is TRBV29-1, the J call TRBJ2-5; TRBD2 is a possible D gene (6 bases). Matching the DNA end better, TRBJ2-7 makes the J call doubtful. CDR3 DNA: TGCAGCGTGGGGGGTCTCGTCGAGCAGTACTTC. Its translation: CSVGGLVEQYF.